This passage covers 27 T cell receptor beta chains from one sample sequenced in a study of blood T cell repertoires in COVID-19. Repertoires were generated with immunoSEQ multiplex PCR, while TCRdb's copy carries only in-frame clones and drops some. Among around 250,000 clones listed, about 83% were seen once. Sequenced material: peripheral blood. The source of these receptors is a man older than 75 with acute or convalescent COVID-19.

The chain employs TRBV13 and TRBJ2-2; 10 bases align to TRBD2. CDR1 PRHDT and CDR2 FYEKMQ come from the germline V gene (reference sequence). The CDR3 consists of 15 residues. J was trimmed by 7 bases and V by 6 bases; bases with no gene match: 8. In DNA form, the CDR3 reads TGTGCCAGCAGGGTTCTAGCGGGAGAGGACGGGGAGCTGTTTTTT. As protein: CASRVLAGEDGELFF.

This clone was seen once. DNA for the CDR3: TGTGCCACCCTTACCAGCGGTGCCTACAATGAGCAGTTCTTC. It encodes CATLTSGAYNEQFF. The chain carries TRBV28 and TRBJ2-1; tentative D call: TRBD2 (5 bases). V was pared by 10 bases and J by 2 bases, with 15 bases between. The CDR3 length is 14 residues. Germline V gene data show CDR1 as MDHEN and CDR2 as SYDVKM.

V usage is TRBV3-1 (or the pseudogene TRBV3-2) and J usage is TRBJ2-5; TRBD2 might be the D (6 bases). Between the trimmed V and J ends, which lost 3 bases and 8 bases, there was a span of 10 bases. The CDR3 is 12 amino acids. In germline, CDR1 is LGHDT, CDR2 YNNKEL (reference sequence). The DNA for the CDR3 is TGTGCCAGCAGCCAGGAGGGGCGAACCCAGTACTTC. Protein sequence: CASSQEGRTQYF.

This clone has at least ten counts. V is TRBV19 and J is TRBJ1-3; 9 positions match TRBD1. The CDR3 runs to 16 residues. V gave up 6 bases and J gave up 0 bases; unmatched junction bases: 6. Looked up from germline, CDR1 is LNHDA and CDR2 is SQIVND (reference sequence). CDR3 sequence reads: CASRDRGGFSGNTIYF. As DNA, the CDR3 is TGTGCCAGTAGGGACAGGGGTGGGTTCTCTGGAAACACCATATATTTT.

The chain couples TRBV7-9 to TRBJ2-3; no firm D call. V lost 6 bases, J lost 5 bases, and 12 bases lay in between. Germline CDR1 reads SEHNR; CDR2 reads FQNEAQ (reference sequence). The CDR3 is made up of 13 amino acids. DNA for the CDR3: TGTGCCAGCAGTTCCTTGGCGGTAGATACGCAGTATTTT. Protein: CASSSLAVDTQYF.

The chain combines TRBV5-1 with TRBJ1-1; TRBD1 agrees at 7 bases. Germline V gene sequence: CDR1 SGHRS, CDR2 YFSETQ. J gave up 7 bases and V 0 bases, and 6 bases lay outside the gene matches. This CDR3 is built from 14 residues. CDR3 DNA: TGCGCCAGCAGCTTGGAACAGGGGCTTCTTGAAGCTTTCTTT. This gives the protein CASSLEQGLLEAFF.

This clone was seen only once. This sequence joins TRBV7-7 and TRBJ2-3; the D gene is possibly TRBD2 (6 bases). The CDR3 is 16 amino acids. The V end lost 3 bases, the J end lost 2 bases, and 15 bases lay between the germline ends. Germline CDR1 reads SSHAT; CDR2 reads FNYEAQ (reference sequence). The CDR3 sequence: CASSFLGGGFTDTQYF. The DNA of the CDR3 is TGTGCCAGCAGCTTTTTGGGAGGAGGCTTCACAGATACGCAGTATTTT.

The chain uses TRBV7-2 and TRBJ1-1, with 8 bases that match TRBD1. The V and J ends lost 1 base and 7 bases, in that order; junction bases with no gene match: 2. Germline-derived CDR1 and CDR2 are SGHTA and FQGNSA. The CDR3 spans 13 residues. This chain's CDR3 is CASSLGTGSEAFF. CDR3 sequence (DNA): TGTGCCAGCAGCTTAGGGACAGGGAGTGAAGCTTTCTTT.

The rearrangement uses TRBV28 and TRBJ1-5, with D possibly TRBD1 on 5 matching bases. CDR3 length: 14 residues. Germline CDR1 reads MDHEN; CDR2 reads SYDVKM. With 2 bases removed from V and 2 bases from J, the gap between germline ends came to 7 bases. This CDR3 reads CASSLIRGNQPQHF. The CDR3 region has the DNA TGTGCCAGCAGTTTAATCAGGGGCAATCAGCCCCAGCATTTT.

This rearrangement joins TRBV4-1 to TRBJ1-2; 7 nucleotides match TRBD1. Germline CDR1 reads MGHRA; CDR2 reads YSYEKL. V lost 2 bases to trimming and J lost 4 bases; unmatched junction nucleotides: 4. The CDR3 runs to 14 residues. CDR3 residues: CASSQTGVAYGYTF. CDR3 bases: TGCGCCAGCAGCCAAACAGGGGTGGCCTATGGCTACACCTTC.

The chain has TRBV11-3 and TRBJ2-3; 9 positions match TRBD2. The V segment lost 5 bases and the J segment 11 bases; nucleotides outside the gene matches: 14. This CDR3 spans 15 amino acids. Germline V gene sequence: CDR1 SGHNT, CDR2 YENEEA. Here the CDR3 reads CASSTSGSNPTGQYF. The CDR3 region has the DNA TGTGCCAGCAGCACTAGCGGGTCAAATCCAACAGGGCAGTATTTT.

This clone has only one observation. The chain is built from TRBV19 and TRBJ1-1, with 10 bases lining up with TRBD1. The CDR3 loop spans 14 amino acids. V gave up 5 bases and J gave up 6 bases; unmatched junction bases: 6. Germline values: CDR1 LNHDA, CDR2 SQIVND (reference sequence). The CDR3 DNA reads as TGTGCCAGTAGTTTATCCGGGACAGGGGCTGAAGCTTTCTTT. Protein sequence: CASSLSGTGAEAFF.

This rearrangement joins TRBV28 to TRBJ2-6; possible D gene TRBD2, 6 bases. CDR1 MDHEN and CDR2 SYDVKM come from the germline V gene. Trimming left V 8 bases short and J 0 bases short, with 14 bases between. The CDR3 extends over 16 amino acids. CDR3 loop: CASLGLATSGANVLTF. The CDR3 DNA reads TGTGCCAGCTTGGGTCTAGCGACCTCTGGGGCCAACGTCCTGACTTTC.

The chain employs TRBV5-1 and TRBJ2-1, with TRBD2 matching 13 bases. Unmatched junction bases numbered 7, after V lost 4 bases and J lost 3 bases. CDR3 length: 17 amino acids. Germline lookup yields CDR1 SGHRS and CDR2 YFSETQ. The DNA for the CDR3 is TGCGCCAGCAGCGCCGGACTAGCGGGAGTTGGCTACAATGAGCAGTTCTTC. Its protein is CASSAGLAGVGYNEQFF.

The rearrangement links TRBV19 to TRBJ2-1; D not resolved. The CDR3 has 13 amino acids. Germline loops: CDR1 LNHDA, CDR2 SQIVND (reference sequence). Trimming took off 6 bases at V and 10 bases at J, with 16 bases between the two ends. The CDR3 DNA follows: TGTGCCAGTAGCCTGGCCTTTCTGTCGGAGCAGTTCTTC. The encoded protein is CASSLAFLSEQFF.

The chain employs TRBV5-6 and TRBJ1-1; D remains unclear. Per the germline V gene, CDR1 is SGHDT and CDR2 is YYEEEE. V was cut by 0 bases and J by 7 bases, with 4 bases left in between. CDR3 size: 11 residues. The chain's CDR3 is CASSLDGEAFF. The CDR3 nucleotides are TGTGCCAGCAGCTTGGACGGTGAAGCTTTCTTT.

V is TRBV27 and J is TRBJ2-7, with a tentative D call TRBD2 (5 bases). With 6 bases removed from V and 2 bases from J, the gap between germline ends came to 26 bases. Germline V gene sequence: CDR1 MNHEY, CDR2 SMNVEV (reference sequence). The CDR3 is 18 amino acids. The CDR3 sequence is CASRHLFTGNYPPYEQYF. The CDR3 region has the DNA TGTGCCAGCAGGCACCTCTTTACCGGGAACTATCCACCCTACGAGCAGTACTTC.

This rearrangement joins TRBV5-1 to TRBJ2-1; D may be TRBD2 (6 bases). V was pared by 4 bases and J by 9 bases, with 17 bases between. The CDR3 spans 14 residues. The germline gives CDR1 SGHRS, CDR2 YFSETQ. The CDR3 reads CASSLSGSIGEQFF. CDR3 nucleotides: TGCGCCAGCAGCCTTAGCGGATCTATTGGTGAGCAGTTCTTC.

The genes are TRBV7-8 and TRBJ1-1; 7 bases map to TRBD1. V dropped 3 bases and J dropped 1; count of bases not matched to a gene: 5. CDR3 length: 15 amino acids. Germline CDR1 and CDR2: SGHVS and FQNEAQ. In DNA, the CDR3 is TGTGCCAGCAGCTTGTCAGGGGGTGGGAACACTGAAGCTTTCTTT. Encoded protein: CASSLSGGGNTEAFF.

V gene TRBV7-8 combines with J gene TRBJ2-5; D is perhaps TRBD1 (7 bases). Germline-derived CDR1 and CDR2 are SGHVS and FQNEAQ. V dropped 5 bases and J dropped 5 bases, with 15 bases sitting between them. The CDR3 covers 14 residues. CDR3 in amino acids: CASSVTGAGETQYF. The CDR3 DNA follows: TGTGCCAGCAGCGTTACAGGGGCGGGGGAGACCCAGTACTTC. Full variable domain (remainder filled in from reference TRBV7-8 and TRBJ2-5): GAGVSQSPRYKVAKRGQDVALRCDPISGHVSLFWYQQALGQGPEFLTYFQNEAQLDKSGLPSDRFFAERPEGSVSTLKIQRTQQEDSAVYLCASSVTGAGETQYFGPGTRLLVL.

In DNA, the CDR3 is TGTGCCAGCAGCCAGTCAGGGGGCTCGAATGAGCAGTTCTTC. This translates into CASSQSGGSNEQFF. The chain employs TRBV3-1 (or the pseudogene TRBV3-2) and TRBJ2-1; TRBD1 agrees at 8 bases. The CDR3 loop spans 14 amino acids. From germline, CDR1 is LGHDT and CDR2 YNNKEL (reference sequence). V was clipped by 3 bases and J by 7 bases; unmatched bases: 5.

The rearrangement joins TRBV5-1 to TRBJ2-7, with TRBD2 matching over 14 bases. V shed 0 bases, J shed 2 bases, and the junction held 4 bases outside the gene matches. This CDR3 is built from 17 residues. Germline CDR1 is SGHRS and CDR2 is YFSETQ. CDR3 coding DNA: TGCGCCAGCAGCTTGGAGACTAGCGGGAGGGCCACCTACGAGCAGTACTTC. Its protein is CASSLETSGRATYEQYF. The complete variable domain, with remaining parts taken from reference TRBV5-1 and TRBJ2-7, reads KAGVTQTPRYLIKTRGQQVTLSCSPISGHRSVSWYQQTPGQGLQFLFEYFSETQRNKGNFPGRFSGRQFSNSRSEMNVSTLELGDSALYLCASSLETSGRATYEQYFGPGTRLTVT.

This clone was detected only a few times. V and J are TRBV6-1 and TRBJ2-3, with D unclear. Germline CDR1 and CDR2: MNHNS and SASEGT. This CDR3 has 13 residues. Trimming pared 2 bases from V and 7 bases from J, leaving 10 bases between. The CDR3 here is CASSESPGYTQYF. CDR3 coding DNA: TGTGCCAGCAGTGAATCCCCCGGGTATACGCAGTATTTT.

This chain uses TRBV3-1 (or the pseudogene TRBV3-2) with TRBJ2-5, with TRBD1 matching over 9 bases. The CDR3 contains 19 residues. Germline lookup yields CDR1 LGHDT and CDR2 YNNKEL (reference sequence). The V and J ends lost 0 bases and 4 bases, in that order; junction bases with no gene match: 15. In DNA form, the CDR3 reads TGTGCCAGCAGCCAAGAAGGATGGACAGGGGCCGCCAATGTAGAGACCCAGTACTTC. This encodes CASSQEGWTGAANVETQYF.

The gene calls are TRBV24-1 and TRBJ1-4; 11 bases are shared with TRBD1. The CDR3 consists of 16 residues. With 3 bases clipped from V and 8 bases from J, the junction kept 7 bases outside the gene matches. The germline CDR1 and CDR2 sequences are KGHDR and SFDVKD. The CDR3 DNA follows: TGTGCCACCAGTGATGGCCGGACAGGGGGCGCGGAAAAACTGTTTTTT. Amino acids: CATSDGRTGGAEKLFF.

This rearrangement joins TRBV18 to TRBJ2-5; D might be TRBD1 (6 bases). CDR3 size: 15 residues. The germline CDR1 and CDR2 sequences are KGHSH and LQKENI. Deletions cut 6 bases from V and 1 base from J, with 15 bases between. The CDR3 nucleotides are TGTGCCAGCTCCCAAAATACAGGGATCCAAGAGACCCAGTACTTC. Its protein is CASSQNTGIQETQYF.

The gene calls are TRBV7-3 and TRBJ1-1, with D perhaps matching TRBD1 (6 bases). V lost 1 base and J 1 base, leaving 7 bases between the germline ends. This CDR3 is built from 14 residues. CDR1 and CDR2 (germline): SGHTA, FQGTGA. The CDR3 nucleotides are TGTGCCAGCAGCTTAATGGGACAGAACACTGAAGCTTTCTTT. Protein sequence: CASSLMGQNTEAFF.